These 27 T cell receptor beta chains share one sample of origin, sequenced in a study of PD-1 blockade in classical Hodgkin lymphoma. Libraries were prepared by immunoSEQ multiplex PCR; TCRdb keeps only in-frame clonotypes and omits some of them. This table holds about 6,400 clones, roughly 86% found once. Time point: cycle 4 day 1 (C4D1), after less than seven weeks of nivolumab. Relapse after autologous stem cell transplantation occurred in every patient, and brentuximab vedotin exposure varied. Isolation of CD4+ T cells from thawed PBMCs was performed by magnetic negative selection. The source material was CD4+ T cells from blood, sampled before the fourth cycle of nivolumab. Source of these receptors: a human donor with classical Hodgkin lymphoma.

The chain couples TRBV6-5 to TRBJ2-3; the match to TRBD2 covers 15 bases. V gave up 4 bases and J gave up 6 bases; unmatched junction bases: 5. The CDR3 loop spans 16 amino acids. Germline V lookup: CDR1 MNHEY, CDR2 SVGAGI. The CDR3 nucleotides are TGTGCCAGCAGTTGGACTAGCGGGGGGGCTGGGGATACGCAGTATTTT. This sequence encodes CASSWTSGGAGDTQYF.

This chain links TRBV23-1 with TRBJ2-3; 7 positions agree with TRBD2. TRBV23-1 is reported as an ORF; its role is uncertain. The CDR3 runs to 15 residues. V lost 2 bases and J lost 3; bases outside the gene matches: 5. CDR3: CASSQTSECTDTQYF. The CDR3 nucleotides read TGCGCCAGCAGTCAAACTAGCGAATGTACAGATACGCAGTATTTT.

This rearrangement joins TRBV5-1 to TRBJ2-2; D may be TRBD2 (6 bases). The ends were cut back, 2 bases at V and 6 bases at J, with 14 bases in the middle. The CDR3 has 15 residues. CDR1 and CDR2 (germline): SGHRS, YFSETQ. CDR3 bases: TGCGCCAGCAGCTTAGGAGGGTCCGGCGCCGGGGAGCTGTTTTTT. It encodes CASSLGGSGAGELFF.

The V and J genes are TRBV6-6 and TRBJ2-5; TRBD1 aligns across 8 bases. V lost 4 bases, J lost 2 bases, and 3 bases stayed unmatched. The CDR3 is 14 residues long. In germline, CDR1 is MNHNY, CDR2 SVGAGI (reference sequence). For the CDR3, the DNA is TGTGCCAGCAGTTTCCGACAGGGGCAAGAGACCCAGTACTTC. Translation: CASSFRQGQETQYF.

CDR3 in amino acids: CATSRDRVNTEAFF. The CDR3 DNA sequence: TGTGCCACCAGCAGAGATCGGGTGAACACTGAAGCTTTCTTT. The chain employs TRBV15 and TRBJ1-1; D remains ambiguous. The CDR3 has 14 amino acids. V shed 0 bases and J shed 0 bases, with 5 bases lying between them. Germline loops: CDR1 LNHNV, CDR2 YYDKDF (reference sequence).

The chain uses TRBV25-1 and TRBJ2-5, with TRBD2 matching over 8 bases. The germline gives CDR1 MGHDK, CDR2 SYGVNS. With V trimmed by 3 bases and J by 2 bases, 5 bases remained unmatched. The CDR3 spans 15 residues. The CDR3 sequence is CASSEGGGGQETQYF. CDR3 DNA: TGTGCCAGCAGTGAGGGAGGCGGGGGGCAAGAGACCCAGTACTTC.

This clone turned up a few times. CDR3 loop: CASSSGLAYTYEQYF. The CDR3 DNA is TGTGCCAGCAGCTCAGGACTAGCTTATACCTACGAGCAGTACTTC. The chain couples TRBV7-2 to TRBJ2-7; 8 bases fit TRBD2. This CDR3 is 15 amino acids long. V lost 4 bases to trimming and J lost 2 bases; unmatched junction nucleotides: 7. Per the germline V gene, CDR1 is SGHTA and CDR2 is FQGNSA.

The chain combines TRBV4-1 with TRBJ2-1; D possibly uses TRBD1 or TRBD2 (5 bases each). Germline V lookup: CDR1 MGHRA, CDR2 YSYEKL. The CDR3 totals 17 residues. The germline V and J ends were trimmed by 0 bases and 4 bases, with 16 bases remaining between them. The CDR3 nucleotides read TGCGCCAGCAGCCAAGATAGACGGGGAGCAGGGTACAATGAGCAGTTCTTC. This encodes CASSQDRRGAGYNEQFF.

The rearrangement uses TRBV2 and TRBJ2-7, with TRBD1 matching 7 bases. CDR1 and CDR2 (germline): SNHLY, FYNNEI. V lost 4 bases and J lost 5; bases outside the gene matches: 2. The CDR3 runs to 12 residues. The CDR3 DNA sequence: TGTGCCAGCAGTGGAGACAGGGACGAGCAGTACTTC. Translation: CASSGDRDEQYF.

The chain uses TRBV27 and TRBJ2-7, with 8 positions matching TRBD1. V shed 3 bases and J 6 bases; nucleotides not matched to a gene: 4. The CDR3 contains 13 residues. Germline V CDR1 and CDR2: MNHEY, SMNVEV (reference sequence). The CDR3 nucleotides are TGTGCCAGCAGTTTTCGACAGGGGTTCGAGCAGTACTTC. Amino acid sequence: CASSFRQGFEQYF.

The gene calls are TRBV4-2 and TRBJ2-7, with a possible D match to TRBD2 (6 bases). This CDR3 region has 16 residues. Germline-derived CDR1 and CDR2 are LGHNA and YNFKEQ. V lost 0 bases to trimming and J lost 2 bases, with 14 bases between them. CDR3 loop: CASSQDLGGAAYEQYF. The CDR3 nucleotides read TGTGCCAGCAGCCAAGATCTTGGCGGGGCAGCCTACGAGCAGTACTTC.

This chain uses TRBV21-1 with TRBJ2-1; TRBD1 is taken as the D call from the table, unchecked against the DNA. TRBV21-1 is classified as a pseudogene. This CDR3 has 17 residues. This CDR3 is CASSKGFQGSRYNEQFF. CDR3 bases: TGTGCCAGCAGCAAAGGGTTCCAGGGGTCTCGCTACAATGAGCAGTTCTTC.

Notes on this clone: At one end the junction does not follow the germline gene, possibly because of a read error. The rearrangement links TRBV2 to TRBJ2-5; a possible D gene is TRBD2 (5 bases). CDR1 and CDR2 (germline): SNHLY, FYNNEI. The CDR3 covers 12 residues. The DNA for the CDR3 is TGTGCCAGCAAGGGAGACCAGGAGACCCAGTACTTC. This encodes CASKGDQETQYF.

This chain uses TRBV5-1 with TRBJ2-3; TRBD2 agrees at 12 bases. CDR3 size: 14 residues. The junction had 3 bases not matched to a gene; V was cut back by 7 bases and J by 3 bases. The V gene's germline CDR1 is SGHRS and CDR2 YFSETQ. The CDR3 coding sequence is TGCGCCAGCGGAACTAGCGGGGGGACAGATACGCAGTATTTT. It codes for CASGTSGGTDTQYF.

This chain connects TRBV5-4 to TRBJ2-3, with no clear D. V was trimmed by 1 base and J by 1 base, leaving 4 bases between them. Germline V gene lookup returns CDR1 SGHNT and CDR2 YYREEE (reference sequence). This CDR3 has 13 residues. The CDR3 loop reads CASSLTGTDTQYF. CDR3 DNA: TGTGCCAGCAGCTTGACAGGCACAGATACGCAGTATTTT.

This clone was found once. The chain is built from TRBV7-9 and TRBJ1-1, with D tentatively TRBD1 (6 bases). In germline, CDR1 is SEHNR, CDR2 FQNEAQ (reference sequence). CDR3 size: 14 residues. V lost 5 bases, J lost 2 bases, and 12 bases lay in between. The CDR3 protein is CASSARGGNTEAFF. The CDR3 nucleotides read TGTGCCAGCAGCGCGAGGGGGGGAAACACTGAAGCTTTCTTT.

This sequence joins TRBV9 and TRBJ1-2; D call uncertain. V lost 0 bases to trimming and J lost 2 bases, with 2 bases between them. From germline, CDR1 is SGDLS and CDR2 YYNGEE. The CDR3 runs 12 residues. CDR3 sequence: CASSVVNYGYTF. The CDR3 DNA sequence: TGTGCCAGCAGCGTAGTAAACTATGGCTACACCTTC. Full variable domain (remainder filled in from reference TRBV9 and TRBJ1-2): DSGVTQTPKHLITATGQRVTLRCSPRSGDLSVYWYQQSLDQGLQFLIQYYNGEERAKGNILERFSAQQFPDLHSELNLSSLELGDSALYFCASSVVNYGYTFGSGTRLTVV.

The chain employs TRBV2 and TRBJ2-5; D is uncertain. CDR3 length: 12 residues. Germline loops: CDR1 SNHLY, CDR2 FYNNEI. Trimming took 8 bases from V and 0 from J, leaving 7 bases between them. DNA for the CDR3: TGTGCCAGCGGGGTTAACCAAGAGACCCAGTACTTC. Amino acid sequence: CASGVNQETQYF.

The gene calls are TRBV10-1 and TRBJ1-3; maybe TRBD1 (5 bases). The CDR3 consists of 14 residues. The V gene lost 5 bases and the J gene lost 0 bases, with 8 bases spanning the gap. Germline V lookup: CDR1 WNHNN, CDR2 SYGVQD (reference sequence). The CDR3 nucleotides are TGCGCCAGCAGTCAGGGATTCTCTGGAAACACCATATATTTT. Translating it yields CASSQGFSGNTIYF.

This rearrangement joins TRBV19 to TRBJ1-5; 11 bases are a match to TRBD1. This CDR3 is built from 15 residues. CDR1 is LNHDA, CDR2 SQIVND, per germline (reference sequence). J was trimmed by 7 bases and V by 6 bases; bases with no gene match: 8. CDR3 in DNA: TGTGCCAGTAGCCCAAGGGACAGGGGGGGCCAGCCCCAGCATTTT. Amino acid sequence: CASSPRDRGGQPQHF.

The sample holds one count of this clone. This chain uses TRBV19 with TRBJ1-4, with 10 bases lining up with TRBD1. This CDR3 has 15 residues. With 7 bases clipped from V and 7 bases from J, the junction kept 9 bases outside the gene matches. Germline values: CDR1 LNHDA, CDR2 SQIVND (reference sequence). CDR3 protein: CASKDRGRGGEKLFF. The DNA for the CDR3 is TGTGCCAGTAAAGACAGGGGGCGCGGGGGTGAAAAACTGTTTTTT.

The chain carries TRBV10-3 and TRBJ1-4; 8 positions agree with TRBD1. Germline V gene lookup returns CDR1 ENHRY and CDR2 SYGVKD. Germline trimming cut 9 bases from V and 4 bases from J; bases unmatched to any gene: 7. The CDR3 extends over 14 amino acids. The CDR3 DNA follows: TGTGCCATTGGTTCGGGACAGGATAATGAAAAACTGTTTTTT. Protein sequence: CAIGSGQDNEKLFF.

A single count supports this clone. The DNA for the CDR3 is TGCGCCAGCAGCCCAACGATCCGGGGGGGCGGCCCAGATACGCAGTATTTT. Translation gives CASSPTIRGGGPDTQYF. The chain joins TRBV5-1 to TRBJ2-3; 8 nucleotides match TRBD2. Losses at the gene ends were 4 bases for V and 4 bases for J; bases not matched to a gene: 14. The CDR3 consists of 17 residues. The germline V gene has CDR1 SGHRS and CDR2 YFSETQ.

This clone has just a few counts. The chain joins TRBV30 to TRBJ2-1; D not certain. Germline loops: CDR1 GTSNPN, CDR2 SVGIG (reference sequence). V gave up 6 bases and J gave up 0 bases, with 9 bases separating them. The CDR3 has 13 amino acids. This CDR3 is CACQESSYNEQFF. Written as DNA, the CDR3 is TGTGCCTGTCAAGAGAGCTCCTACAATGAGCAGTTCTTC.

The chain joins TRBV2 to TRBJ1-1, with 9 bases aligning to TRBD1. Trimming at V came to 5 bases and at J to 4 bases, leaving 5 bases not matched to a gene. The CDR3 sequence is 14 residues long. Germline assignment: CDR1 SNHLY and CDR2 FYNNEI. CDR3 loop: CASSRDRVGTEAFF. The CDR3 nucleotides are TGTGCCAGCAGTAGGGACAGGGTAGGCACTGAAGCTTTCTTT.

The V gene is TRBV7-8, the J gene TRBJ2-7; 13 bases are a match to TRBD2. Germline CDR1 and CDR2: SGHVS and FQNEAQ. The length of the CDR3 is 18 residues. J lost 6 bases, V lost 3 bases, and 14 bases had no gene match. The CDR3: CASSFFTSGRGRSPEQYF. The CDR3 DNA is TGTGCCAGCAGCTTTTTCACTAGCGGGAGGGGGCGGTCCCCCGAGCAGTACTTC.

The chain employs TRBV5-6 and TRBJ2-7, with no clear D. CDR3 length equals 14 residues. From germline, CDR1 is SGHDT and CDR2 YYEEEE. Trimming stripped 3 bases from V and 1 base from J, with 11 bases between. In DNA form, the CDR3 reads TGTGCCAGCAGCTATTATTCACGGTCCTACGAGCAGTACTTC. It is translated as CASSYYSRSYEQYF.